The next 25 T cell receptor beta chains were all read from a single sample in a study of spatial heterogeneity in lung cancer. This sample's time point: sample taken at primary tumor resection. TCRdb called the 5' RACE reads again in MiXCR, with one record for every CDR3 protein. This sample has 1,400 to 1,500 distinct CDR3 sequences, with 15% found just once. These receptors are not linked to any known antigen. Study-wide results and limits: One measure, the expanded intratumoral alpha and beta TCR count, tracked tumor mutation counts.

This specimen was lung tumor tissue, taken at surgery. All receptors derive from a male donor with early-stage non-small cell lung cancer.

This clonotype qualifies as medium-sized. This CDR3 reads CASSPGVTGELFF. In nucleotides, the CDR3 is TGTGCCAGCAGTCCAGGGGTAACCGGGGAGCTGTTTTTT. The V call is TRBV6-2 or TRBV6-3, the J call TRBJ2-2; tentative D call: TRBD1 (6 bases). The CDR3 covers 13 residues. Trimming cost V 5 bases and J 5 bases, with 9 bases left between them. Per the germline V gene, CDR1 is MNHEY and CDR2 is SVGEGT.

In its sample, this clonotype ranks as large. This chain connects TRBV28 to TRBJ1-5; tentative D call: TRBD1 (6 bases). V lost 8 bases and J lost 1, with 12 bases in between. Germline CDR1 and CDR2: MDHEN and SYDVKM. CDR3 length: 14 residues. CDR3 loop: CASLAGDSNQPQHF. Here the CDR3 DNA reads TGTGCCAGCCTGGCAGGGGACAGCAATCAGCCCCAGCATTTT.

By proportion, this clonotype is medium-sized. The chain is built from TRBV7-2 and TRBJ1-2, with 7 nucleotides matching TRBD1. V trimming: 4 bases; J trimming: 8 bases; junction bases outside the gene matches: 4. The CDR3 has 12 residues. The germline V gene has CDR1 SGHTA and CDR2 FQGNSA. CDR3 sequence: CASSSTGSGYTF. The CDR3 nucleotides read TGTGCCAGCAGCTCGACAGGGTCCGGCTACACCTTC.

This clonotype is labeled medium-sized. J is TRBJ1-1 and V is TRBV20-1, with D tentatively TRBD1 (6 bases). This CDR3 contains 12 residues. Trimming shortened V by 6 bases and J by 6 bases, and 14 bases separated the two germline ends. The germline V gene has CDR1 DFQATT and CDR2 SNEGSKA (reference sequence). CDR3 in amino acids: CSASQGESEAFF. CDR3 bases: TGCAGTGCATCACAGGGAGAATCTGAAGCTTTCTTT.

Concerning this clonotype: A much bigger clone sits one base away, suggesting this may be a read error. The genes are TRBV7-8 and TRBJ2-5; 7 bases map to TRBD1. This CDR3 spans 14 amino acids. V was pared by 4 bases and J by 2 bases, with 4 bases of the junction left unmatched. The germline V gene encodes CDR1 SGHVS and CDR2 FQNEAQ. The CDR3 nucleotides read TGTGCCAGCAGCTCGATACAGGGGCAAGAGACCCAGTACTTC. Protein sequence: CASSSIQGQETQYF.

This clonotype is labeled as large (0.1 to 1%). The J gene is TRBJ2-4, the V gene TRBV15; no clear D. There are 17 residues in the CDR3. V was shortened by 1 base and J by 1 base, with 14 bases between the two germline ends. Germline V lookup: CDR1 LNHNV, CDR2 YYDKDF (reference sequence). Here the CDR3 reads CATSRVGDSRAKNIQYF. In nucleotides, the CDR3 is TGTGCCACCAGCAGAGTTGGGGATAGTAGGGCCAAAAACATTCAGTACTTC.

The chain employs TRBV7-2 and TRBJ2-2, with D possibly being TRBD2 (6 bases). This CDR3 has 16 amino acids. V lost 3 bases and J 3 bases, leaving 14 bases between the germline ends. The germline CDR1 and CDR2 sequences are SGHTA and FQGNSA. DNA of the CDR3: TGTGCCAGCAGCTTTGGGCGGGGTGTCGACACCGGGGAGCTGTTTTTT. Translating gives CASSFGRGVDTGELFF. The whole variable domain, filled in from reference TRBV7-2 and TRBJ2-2, reads GAGVSQSPSNKVTEKGKDVELRCDPISGHTALYWYRQSLGQGLEFLIYFQGNSAPDKSGLPSDRFSAERTGGSVSTLTIQRTQQEDSAVYLCASSFGRGVDTGELFFGEGSRLTVL.

This clonotype is medium-sized by share. J is TRBJ1-2 and V is TRBV2; D perhaps matches TRBD1 (6 bases). Germline-derived CDR1 and CDR2 are SNHLY and FYNNEI. Trimming took off 5 bases at V and 4 bases at J, with 26 bases between the two ends. The CDR3 length is 18 residues. This CDR3 is CASSLPTGTLQLVYGYTF. For the CDR3, the DNA is TGTGCCAGCAGTCTACCAACCGGGACACTTCAACTAGTCTATGGCTACACCTTC.

The V and J genes are TRBV4-2 and TRBJ2-3; D perhaps matches TRBD2 (6 bases). Trimming took 5 bases from V and 4 from J, leaving 10 bases between them. Germline CDR1 is LGHNA and CDR2 is YNFKEQ. This CDR3 is built from 13 residues. The CDR3 sequence: CASSTGLPDTQYF. The CDR3, as DNA: TGTGCCAGCAGCACGGGACTCCCAGATACGCAGTATTTT.

This clonotype was observed a handful of times. The chain combines TRBV7-8 with TRBJ2-7; possibly TRBD1 for D (6 bases). The CDR3 length is 14 residues. Germline-derived CDR1 and CDR2 are SGHVS and FQNEAQ. The ends were cut back, 0 bases at V and 4 bases at J, with 10 bases in the middle. CDR3 in amino acids: CASSLAQGPYEQYF. CDR3 nucleotide sequence: TGTGCCAGCAGCTTAGCGCAGGGGCCTTACGAGCAGTACTTC.

By its share, this clonotype is medium-sized. This chain uses TRBV5-4 with TRBJ2-2; D is unresolved. Germline CDR1 and CDR2: SGHNT and YYREEE (reference sequence). This CDR3 is 12 amino acids long. V shed 0 bases and J shed 6 bases, with 3 bases lying between them. CDR3 in DNA: TGTGCCAGCAGCTTGGTGTCCGGGGAGCTGTTTTTT. Its translation is CASSLVSGELFF.

This clonotype rates as large. The rearrangement uses TRBV27 and TRBJ2-1; D is unclear. This CDR3 has 13 amino acids. V lost 3 bases, J lost 2 bases, and 5 bases lay in between. CDR1 MNHEY and CDR2 SMNVEV come from the germline V gene (reference sequence). The CDR3 region is CASSLQAYNEQFF. The CDR3 DNA sequence: TGTGCCAGCAGTTTGCAGGCCTACAATGAGCAGTTCTTC.

Within the sample, this clonotype is medium-sized (0.01 to 0.1%). The chain joins TRBV20-1 to TRBJ2-3, with D possibly being TRBD2 (5 bases). V shed 6 bases and J shed 0 bases, with 16 bases lying between them. Germline lookup yields CDR1 DFQATT and CDR2 SNEGSKA (reference sequence). The CDR3 is 15 residues long. The CDR3 nucleotides read TGCAGTGCCTTCTCTCAAGCGGAAAGCACAGATACGCAGTATTTT. Translated, it gives CSAFSQAESTDTQYF.

For this clonotype: The junction differs from germline at one of its ends, possibly a read error. The gene calls are TRBV28 and TRBJ1-4; 10 positions agree with TRBD1. This CDR3 has 16 amino acids. The V gene's germline CDR1 is MDHEN and CDR2 SYDVKM. The CDR3 sequence is CASSPSGTGDMEKLSF. DNA of the CDR3: TGTGCCAGCAGCCCCTCCGGGACAGGGGATATGGAAAAACTGTCTTTT.

V and J are TRBV4-1 and TRBJ1-6; D unclear. V dropped 1 base and J dropped 10 bases, with 11 bases sitting between them. The CDR3 sequence is 14 residues long. Per germline, CDR1 MGHRA and CDR2 YSYEKL. CDR3 in amino acids: CASSQVNPGSPLHF. The CDR3 DNA is TGCGCCAGCAGCCAAGTAAACCCCGGCTCACCCCTCCACTTT.

This clonotype is labeled medium-sized (0.01 to 0.1%). The J gene is TRBJ1-3, the V gene TRBV3-1, with TRBD1 identical over 7 bases. V lost 0 bases and J lost 0; bases outside the gene matches: 11. Germline V gives CDR1 LGHDT, CDR2 YNNKEL (reference sequence). The CDR3 extends over 19 amino acids. The CDR3 sequence: CASSQDDGAGGTSGNTIYF. Written as DNA, the CDR3 is TGTGCCAGCAGCCAAGATGATGGGGCAGGGGGAACCTCTGGAAACACCATATATTTT.

This clonotype is labeled large. This chain joins TRBV7-9 and TRBJ2-1; 14 positions match TRBD2. CDR3 length: 16 residues. Germline V CDR1 and CDR2: SEHNR, FQNEAQ (reference sequence). V lost 5 bases to trimming and J lost 6 bases; unmatched junction nucleotides: 6. DNA for the CDR3: TGTGCCAGCAGCCCGACTAGCGGGAGGGCGGGCAATGAGCAGTTCTTC. This gives the protein CASSPTSGRAGNEQFF.

This clonotype is medium-sized (0.01 to 0.1%) within its sample. The chain has TRBV20-1 and TRBJ2-7, with a weak D call TRBD1 (5 bases). CDR3 length: 13 amino acids. V dropped 1 base and J dropped 3 bases, with 10 bases sitting between them. Per germline, CDR1 DFQATT and CDR2 SNEGSKA (reference sequence). CDR3 amino acids: CSARGGQYYEQYF. In nucleotides, the CDR3 is TGCAGTGCTAGAGGCGGACAATACTACGAGCAGTACTTC.

The rearrangement links TRBV7-2 to TRBJ2-2; the match to TRBD2 covers 9 bases. V lost 5 bases, J lost 6 bases, and 7 bases stayed unmatched. Germline loops: CDR1 SGHTA, CDR2 FQGNSA. The CDR3 runs to 15 residues. The CDR3 protein is CASSPGRTSAGELFF. Here the CDR3 DNA reads TGTGCCAGCAGCCCGGGCCGGACTAGCGCCGGGGAGCTGTTTTTT.

The sample holds a few counts of this clonotype. The chain links TRBV12-3 or TRBV12-4 to TRBJ1-4; D is uncertain. This CDR3 has 12 amino acids. The V gene lost 2 bases and the J gene lost 8 bases, with 6 bases spanning the gap. The CDR3 DNA reads as TGTGCCAGCAGTTTAACGGGGGAAAAACTGTTTTTT. The encoded protein is CASSLTGEKLFF.

The table lists this clonotype with a few counts. This rearrangement joins TRBV28 to TRBJ2-7; the D call may be TRBD1 or TRBD2 (5 bases each). CDR3 length equals 12 residues. Germline CDR1 and CDR2: MDHEN and SYDVKM. Trimming took off 6 bases at V and 7 bases at J, with 13 bases between the two ends. The CDR3, as DNA: TGTGCCAGCAGACCGGGACCTAGGGAGCAGTACTTC. Translation: CASRPGPREQYF.

In its sample, this clonotype is large. V usage is TRBV28 and J usage is TRBJ2-7, with 9 bases aligning to TRBD2. CDR1 is MDHEN and CDR2 is SYDVKM in the germline V gene. This CDR3 is 14 amino acids long. Losses at the gene ends were 3 bases for V and 4 bases for J; bases not matched to a gene: 4. CDR3 in DNA: TGTGCCAGCAGTTTGGGCGGGAGGGTATACGAGCAGTACTTC. Amino acids: CASSLGGRVYEQYF.

Within the sample, this clonotype is medium-sized. The chain uses TRBV7-9 and TRBJ2-5, with 8 bases fitting TRBD1. Germline trimming cut 6 bases from V and 2 bases from J; bases unmatched to any gene: 8. CDR1 is SEHNR, CDR2 FQNEAQ, per germline (reference sequence). There are 15 residues in the CDR3. CDR3: CASSTDRAAQETQYF. The CDR3, as DNA: TGTGCCAGCAGTACGGACAGGGCCGCGCAAGAGACCCAGTACTTC. Variable domain in full (rest from reference TRBV7-9 and TRBJ2-5): DTGVSQNPRHKITKRGQNVTFRCDPISEHNRLYWYRQTLGQGPEFLTYFQNEAQLEKSRLLSDRFSAERPKGSFSTLEIQRTEQGDSAMYLCASSTDRAAQETQYFGPGTRLLVL.

CDR3 coding DNA: TGTGCCAGCAGTTTAACTGGGGGGCCTTCCTACGAGCAGTACTTC. Encoded protein: CASSLTGGPSYEQYF. The chain combines TRBV27 with TRBJ2-7; D may match TRBD1 or TRBD2 (6 bases each). Looked up from germline, CDR1 is MNHEY and CDR2 is SMNVEV (reference sequence). The CDR3 has 15 residues. The V end lost 2 bases, the J end lost 1 base, and 12 bases lay between the germline ends.

By frequency in the sample, this clonotype is large. This chain joins TRBV6-6 and TRBJ2-7; 13 positions match TRBD2. V dropped 6 bases and J dropped 2; count of bases not matched to a gene: 4. The CDR3 contains 15 residues. Germline V gene lookup returns CDR1 MNHNY and CDR2 SVGAGI (reference sequence). The DNA for the CDR3 is TGTGCCAGCAGCGCGACTAGCGGGAGGACCTACGAGCAGTACTTC. Protein sequence: CASSATSGRTYEQYF.